This T cell receptor beta chain was captured by sequencing in a study of cytomegalovirus exposure and HLA in healthy donors. Study conclusions and caveats: Clusters of TCRs from the first cohort tended to co-occur in the approximately 120 validation repertoires (as a later analysis found).

This clone has a handful of counts. The antigen is undetermined. Produced via immunoSEQ multiplex PCR; TCRdb's table is partial and in-frame only. Among approximately 210,000 clones listed, 88% were seen once. The V and J ends lost 2 bases and 2 bases respectively, with 9 bases between them. Germline CDR1 is MNHEY and CDR2 is SVGAGI. The CDR3 runs to 15 residues. The source of this sequence is a woman aged 18-35 years in good health and CMV-seronegative. The specimen sequenced was PBMCs. This chain links TRBV6-5 with TRBJ1-4; weak D call: TRBD1 (5 bases). The CDR3 here is CASSYVGGTNEKLFF. The DNA of the CDR3 is TGTGCCAGCAGTTACGTTGGGGGGACTAATGAAAAACTGTTTTTT.